This T cell receptor beta chain was identified during a study of cytomegalovirus exposure and HLA in healthy donors. Whole-study findings and limits: Later on, an analysis found that several of the most significant clusters appeared to be linked to common viral pathogens, which included parvovirus B19. As a later analysis showed, a missense DCLRE1C variant was linked to trimming of TCR beta V- and J-genes.

CDR3 length equals 16 residues. Germline loops: CDR1 MNHEY, CDR2 SVGAGI. V dropped 0 bases and J dropped 5; count of bases not matched to a gene: 10. These donors, healthy bone marrow donors, were studied. The primer mix had 60 Vbeta and 13 Jbeta primers. The protocol was immunoSEQ multiplex PCR, while the TCRdb copy is restricted to in-frame clones and leaves out a portion. Here the sample spans 150,000 to 200,000 clones, about two thirds being singletons. About this clone itself: Its antigen is still unknown.

The rearrangement links TRBV6-5 to TRBJ2-7, with 7 bases matching TRBD1. The TCR comes from a human donor in good health. Sequenced input: PBMCs. In DNA form, the CDR3 reads TGTGCCAGCAGTTACTCGCGTTTTCAGGGGGTCAACGAGCAGTACTTC. Protein product: CASSYSRFQGVNEQYF.